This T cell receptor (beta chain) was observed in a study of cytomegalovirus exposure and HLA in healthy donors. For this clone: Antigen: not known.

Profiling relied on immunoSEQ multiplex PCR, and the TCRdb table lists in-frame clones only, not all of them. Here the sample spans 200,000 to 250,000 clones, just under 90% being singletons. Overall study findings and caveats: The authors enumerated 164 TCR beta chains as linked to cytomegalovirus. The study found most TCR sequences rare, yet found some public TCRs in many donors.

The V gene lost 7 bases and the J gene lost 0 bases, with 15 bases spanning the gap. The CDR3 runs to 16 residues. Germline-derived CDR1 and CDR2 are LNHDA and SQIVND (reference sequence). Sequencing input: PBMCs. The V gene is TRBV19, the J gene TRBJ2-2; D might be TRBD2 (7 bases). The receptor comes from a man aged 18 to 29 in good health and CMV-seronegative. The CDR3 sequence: CASTPRGGANTGELFF. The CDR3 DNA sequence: TGTGCCAGTACCCCAAGGGGGGGTGCGAACACCGGGGAGCTGTTTTTT. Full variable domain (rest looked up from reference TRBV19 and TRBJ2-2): DGGITQSPKYLFRKEGQNVTLSCEQNLNHDAMYWYRQDPGQGLRLIYYSQIVNDFQKGDIAEGYSVSREKKESFPLTVTSAQKNPTAFYLCASTPRGGANTGELFFGEGSRLTVL.